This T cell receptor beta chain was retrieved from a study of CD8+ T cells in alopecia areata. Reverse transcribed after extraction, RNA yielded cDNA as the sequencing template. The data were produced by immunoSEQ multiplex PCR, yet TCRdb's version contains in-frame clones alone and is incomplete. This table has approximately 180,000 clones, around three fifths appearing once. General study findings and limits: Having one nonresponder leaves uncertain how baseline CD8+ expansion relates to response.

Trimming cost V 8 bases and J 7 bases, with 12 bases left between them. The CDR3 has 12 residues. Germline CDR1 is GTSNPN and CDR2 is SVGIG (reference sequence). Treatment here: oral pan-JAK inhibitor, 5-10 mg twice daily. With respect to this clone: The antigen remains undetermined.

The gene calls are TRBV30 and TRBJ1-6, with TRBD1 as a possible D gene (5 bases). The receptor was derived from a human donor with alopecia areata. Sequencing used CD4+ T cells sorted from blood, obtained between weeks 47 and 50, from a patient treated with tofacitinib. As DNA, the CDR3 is TGTGCCCAGGGACGGCCAAATTCACCCCTCCACTTT. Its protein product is CAQGRPNSPLHF. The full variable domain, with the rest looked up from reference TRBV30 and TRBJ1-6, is SQTIHQWPATLVQPVGSPLSLECTVEGTSNPNLYWYRQAAGRGLQLLFYSVGIGQISSEVPQNLSASRPQDRQFILSSKKLLLSDSGFYLCAQGRPNSPLHFGNGTRLTVT.